The clone carrying this T cell receptor beta chain was seen many times. The antigen is not known. As handled by the study authors: A per-sample median of roughly 97,000 TCRs was observed, with a range of roughly 20,000 to 750,000. TCRdb redid the calling of the 5' RACE reads with MiXCR, one entry per CDR3 protein. What appears here as the V and J calls and clone size reflects TCRdb's work, not the paper's. The sample includes more than 140,000 distinct CDR3 sequences, 3.5% to 5% of them seen just once. The data belong to a study of human T cells and chemical hapten exposure. Across the whole study: How much TCR each sample yielded varied, mostly because pooled library volumes differed slightly. Study-wide points: There was no change with DPC sensitization in TCRs above 1 in 1000 frequency.

CDR1 is SGHRS, CDR2 YFSETQ, per germline. This CDR3 has 13 amino acids. The V end lost 7 bases, the J end lost 4 bases, and 14 bases lay between the germline ends. Whole blood that had not been fractionated was the source of extracted total RNA. The chain links TRBV5-1 to TRBJ1-2; D not resolved. The clonotype comes from a female donor in good health. The CDR3 DNA reads as TGCGCCAGCGCCGACCCACCGGCCTATGGCTACACCTTC. Its protein is CASADPPAYGYTF.